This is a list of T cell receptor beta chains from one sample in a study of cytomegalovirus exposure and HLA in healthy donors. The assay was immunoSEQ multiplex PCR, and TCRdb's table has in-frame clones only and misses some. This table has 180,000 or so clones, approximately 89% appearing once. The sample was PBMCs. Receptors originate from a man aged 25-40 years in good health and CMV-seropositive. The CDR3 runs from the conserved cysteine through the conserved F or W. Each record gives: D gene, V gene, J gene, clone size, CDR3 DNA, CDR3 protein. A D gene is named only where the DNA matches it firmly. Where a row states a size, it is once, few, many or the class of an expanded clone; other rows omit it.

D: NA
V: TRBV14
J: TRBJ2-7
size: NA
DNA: TGTGCCAGCAGCAGTGCAGCGGATTTAATCTACGAGCAGTACTTC
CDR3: CASSSAADLIYEQYF

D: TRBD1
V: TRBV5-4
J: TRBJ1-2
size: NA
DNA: TGTGCCAGCAGCTTGGGGACAGGGGTTTTTGGCTACACCTTC
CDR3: CASSLGTGVFGYTF

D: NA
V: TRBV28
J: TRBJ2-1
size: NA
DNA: TGTGCCAGCAAGGATCGCTCCTACAATGAGCAGTTCTTC
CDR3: CASKDRSYNEQFF

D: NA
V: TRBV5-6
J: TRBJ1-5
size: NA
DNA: TGTGCCAGCAGCTTGGCCGGGGGGAAACAGCCCCAGCATTTT
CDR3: CASSLAGGKQPQHF

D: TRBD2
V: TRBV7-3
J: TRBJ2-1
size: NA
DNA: TGTGCCAGCAGCTTAACCCCGGCTAGCGGGGTTTACAATGAGCAGTTCTTC
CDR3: CASSLTPASGVYNEQFF

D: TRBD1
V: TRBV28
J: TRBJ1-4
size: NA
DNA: TGTGCCAGCGAAAGACAGGGGGCAACTAATGAAAAACTGTTTTTT
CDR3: CASERQGATNEKLFF

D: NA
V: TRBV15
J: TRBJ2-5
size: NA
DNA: TGTGCCACCAGCAGAGGGTTTTCAGAGACCCAGTACTTC
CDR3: CATSRGFSETQYF

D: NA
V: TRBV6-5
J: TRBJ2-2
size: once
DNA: TGTGCCAGCAGTCCCCTACTAGTGAACACCGGGGAGCTGTTTTTT
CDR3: CASSPLLVNTGELFF

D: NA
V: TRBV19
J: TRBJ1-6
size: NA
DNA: TGTGCCAGTAGTATAGAGACCGGGATTCGTTCACCCCTCCACTTT
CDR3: CASSIETGIRSPLHF

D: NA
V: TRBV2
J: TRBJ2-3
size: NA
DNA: TGTGCCAGCAGTGATGCTCCGGGGAAGATCCCAGATACGCAGTATTTT
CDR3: CASSDAPGKIPDTQYF

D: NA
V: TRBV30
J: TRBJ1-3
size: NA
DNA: TGTGCCTGGAGTCCCATTACGTACGGAAACACCATATATTTT
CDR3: CAWSPITYGNTIYF

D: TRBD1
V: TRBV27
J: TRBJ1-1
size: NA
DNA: TGTGCCAGCACTCCCCAAGACAGGGGTGCTGAAGCTTTCTTT
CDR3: CASTPQDRGAEAFF

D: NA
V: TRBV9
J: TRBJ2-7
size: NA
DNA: TGTGCCAGCAGCGTAGAAAGTGTGGAGAGTACCTACGAGCAGTACTTC
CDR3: CASSVESVESTYEQYF

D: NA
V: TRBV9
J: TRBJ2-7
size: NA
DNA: TGTGCCAGCAGCGTAGCCCCCCAAGGGGGGCTCCCCTACGAGCAGTACTTC
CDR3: CASSVAPQGGLPYEQYF

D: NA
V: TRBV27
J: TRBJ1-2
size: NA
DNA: TGTGCCAGCAGTTTGGGAATTAACTATGGCTACACCTTC
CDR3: CASSLGINYGYTF

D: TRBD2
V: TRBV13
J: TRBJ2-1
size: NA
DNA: TGTGCCAGCAGCTTAGGCCTTAGCGGGGGGGTCGGTGAGCAGTTCTTC
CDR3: CASSLGLSGGVGEQFF

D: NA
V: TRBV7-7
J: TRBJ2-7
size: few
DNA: TGTGCTAGCAGCTTTAGAGGGGACGGACTTTACGAGCAGTACTTC
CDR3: CASSFRGDGLYEQYF

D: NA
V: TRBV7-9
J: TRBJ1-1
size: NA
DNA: TGTGCCAGCAGCTTCCCTCCGGGAGCTTTCTTT
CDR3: CASSFPPGAFF

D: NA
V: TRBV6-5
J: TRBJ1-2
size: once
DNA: TGTGCCAGCAGTTACCAGGTTACTAGCTATGGCTACACCTTC
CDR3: CASSYQVTSYGYTF

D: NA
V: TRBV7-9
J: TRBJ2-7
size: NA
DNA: TGTGCCAGCAGCTTAGCGGGGGTAGGGGCCTACGAGCAGTACTTC
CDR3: CASSLAGVGAYEQYF

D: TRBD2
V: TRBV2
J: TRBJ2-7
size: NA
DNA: TGTGCCAGCAGTGATGGGAGTAGCGGGAGGGATAACGAGCAGTACTTC
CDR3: CASSDGSSGRDNEQYF

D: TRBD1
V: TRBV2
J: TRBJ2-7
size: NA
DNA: TGTGCCAGTACCTCGGGACAGGGCCTTTACGAGCAGTACTTC
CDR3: CASTSGQGLYEQYF

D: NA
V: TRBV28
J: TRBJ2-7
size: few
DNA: TGTGCCAGCACCCCGAGGACTACCTCCTACGAGCAGTACTTC
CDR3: CASTPRTTSYEQYF

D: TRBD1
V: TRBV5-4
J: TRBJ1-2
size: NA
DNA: TGTGCCAGCAGCTCCCCCGGGACAGGGCCTTATGGCTACACCTTC
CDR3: CASSSPGTGPYGYTF

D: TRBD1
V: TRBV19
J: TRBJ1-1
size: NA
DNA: TGTGCCAGTAGTAAATTCAGGGGGGACACTGAAGCTTTCTTT
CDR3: CASSKFRGDTEAFF

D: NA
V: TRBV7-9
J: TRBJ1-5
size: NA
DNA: TGTGCCAGCAGCTTAGTGGGGGAGGGCAATCAGCCCCAGCATTTT
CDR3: CASSLVGEGNQPQHF

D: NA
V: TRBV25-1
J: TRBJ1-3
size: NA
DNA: TGTGCCAGCAGTCCCCCGACAAGAGGAAACACCATATATTTT
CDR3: CASSPPTRGNTIYF

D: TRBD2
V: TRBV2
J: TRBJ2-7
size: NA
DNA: TGTGCCAGTGCCGGGGAGGGGCTCGGGGGCGAGCAGTACTTC
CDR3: CASAGEGLGGEQYF

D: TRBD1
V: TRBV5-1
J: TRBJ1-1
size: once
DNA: TGCGCCAGCTATCCCAAACAGGGGGCCCACGGTACTGAAGCTTTCTTT
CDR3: CASYPKQGAHGTEAFF

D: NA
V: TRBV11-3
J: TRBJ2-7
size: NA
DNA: TGTGCCAGCAGCCCAGGGGATCCCCCCTACGAGCAGTACTTC
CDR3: CASSPGDPPYEQYF

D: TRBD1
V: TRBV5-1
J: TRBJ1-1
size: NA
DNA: TGCGCCAGCAGCTGGGGGACAGGGGACACTGAAGCTTTCTTT
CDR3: CASSWGTGDTEAFF

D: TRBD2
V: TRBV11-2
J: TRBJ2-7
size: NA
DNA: TGTGCCAGCAGCCTACCCGGGACTAGCGGGTACGAGCAGTACTTC
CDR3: CASSLPGTSGYEQYF

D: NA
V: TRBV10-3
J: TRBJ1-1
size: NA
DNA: TGTGCCATCAGTGAAGCCGGGGGCAGGACTGAAGCTTTCTTT
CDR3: CAISEAGGRTEAFF